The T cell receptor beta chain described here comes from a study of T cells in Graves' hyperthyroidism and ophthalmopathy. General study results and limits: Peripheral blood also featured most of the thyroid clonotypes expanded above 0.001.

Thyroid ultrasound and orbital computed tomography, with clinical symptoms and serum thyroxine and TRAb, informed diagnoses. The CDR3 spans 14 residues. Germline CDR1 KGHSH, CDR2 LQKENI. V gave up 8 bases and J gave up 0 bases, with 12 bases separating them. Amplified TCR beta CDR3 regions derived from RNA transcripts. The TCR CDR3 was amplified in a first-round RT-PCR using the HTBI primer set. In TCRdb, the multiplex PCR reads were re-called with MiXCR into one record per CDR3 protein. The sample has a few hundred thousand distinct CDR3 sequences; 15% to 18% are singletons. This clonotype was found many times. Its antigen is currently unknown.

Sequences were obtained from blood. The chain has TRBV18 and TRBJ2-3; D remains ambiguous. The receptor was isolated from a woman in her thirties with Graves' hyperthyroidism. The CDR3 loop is CASSPGRSTDTQYF. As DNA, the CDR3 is TGTGCCAGCAGCCCTGGACGGAGCACAGATACGCAGTATTTT.